This T cell receptor beta chain is drawn from a study of T cells in Graves' hyperthyroidism and ophthalmopathy (dated by TCRdb to the late 2010s). Some background on the complete study: Peripheral blood samples were taken at the time of initial diagnosis, prior to any treatment. TCR V-J signatures able to tell the groups apart were searched for in a discovery cohort of 90 to 100 patients, of whom 43 had Graves' ophthalmopathy and some 60 had stable Graves' hyperthyroidism. Prospective prediction of ophthalmopathy was tested in an independent validation cohort of 18 to 20 hyperthyroidism patients and 17 patients who later progressed to ophthalmopathy. TCR Vbeta CDR3 sequencing of approximately 140 peripheral blood samples (43 ophthalmopathy, 75 hyperthyroidism and some 17 progressor patients) is reported in the paper. In addition, the study compared T-cell repertoires in thyroid tissue and in blood from six Graves' hyperthyroidism patients. The roughly 91 discovery patients were randomly divided into training and test sets at a 7:3 ratio. After sampling, hyperthyroidism patients received methimazole starting at 30 mg daily, and ophthalmopathy patients received high-dose intravenous methylprednisolone. Summary of the overall study and its limitations: Ophthalmopathy was separated from stable hyperthyroidism by a 13 V-J signature model, with approximately 86% sensitivity and approximately 81% specificity obtained in cross-validation and 80%/75% obtained in testing. In validation, the model predicted progression to ophthalmopathy with approximately 70% sensitivity and approximately 78% specificity, a median of about 6 months before onset. No statistical method was used to fix the sample size in advance, and group allocation was not hidden from the investigators. Most expanded thyroid clonotypes (frequency above 0.001) were also detected in blood, suggesting blood repertoires may reflect thyroid immune responses.

Hyperthyroidism patients were newly diagnosed, had a disease duration of under 2 months, and were aged 18 to 65 years. The study excluded patients with uncontrolled infections, other autoimmune diseases, pregnancy or lactation. Diagnoses were based on clinical symptoms, serum thyroxine and TRAb, thyroid ultrasound and orbital computed tomography. Blood from progressor patients was drawn when they were first diagnosed with hyperthyroidism, before any ophthalmopathy symptoms appeared. PBMCs were isolated from 10 ml of fresh peripheral blood by Ficoll-Paque density gradient centrifugation. Patients classed as progressors first received a Graves' hyperthyroidism diagnosis and then went on to develop ophthalmopathy during follow-up. Trizol reagent was used to extract total RNA, and RNA quality was then checked on an Agilent 2100 Bioanalyzer. V and J are trimmed by 0 bases and 1 base, and the gene matches miss 8 bases of the junction. Taken from the germline V gene, the CDR1 and CDR2 loops are SGHRS and YFSETQ. The CDR3 runs 18 amino acids, cysteine and phenylalanine included. This entry keeps only the CDR3 DNA: 54 bases, framed from base 1.

This clonotype was seen at least ten times. Its antigen is unknown. Per-nucleotide qualities are absent, and no much larger clonotype sits a single base away. The TCR beta CDR3 regions were amplified from RNA transcripts. A first-round RT-PCR of the TCR CDR3 used the HTBI primer set with the Qiagen OneStep RT-PCR kit. Libraries were constructed in a second round of multiplex PCR, after which size selection and purification were performed. The libraries were sequenced on an Illumina HiSeq2000 using paired-end 100 bp reads. On the authors' methods: Raw data were processed with SOAPnuke, discarding reads with adapters, uncalled bases, mean Phred below 15, or no exact constant-primer or identifier match. COPE v1.2.5 was used to merge the high-quality paired reads, and each unique nucleotide sequence was defined as a clonotype. MiTCR v1.1 was used to align the clonotypes against IMGT TRBV, TRBD and TRBJ reference segments. The analysis was restricted to V-J combinations with a frequency above 0.0001, which together covered 99.2% of the repertoires. The TCS score was defined as F50 (clonal expansion) divided by E x V (chaos), with BLOSUM62-based TCRdist calculated between CDR3 peptides within each V-J. Welch's t-statistics and random forest reduced just over 500 V-J features to about 12, which were used in a naive Bayes classifier (R e1071). Clones were called with MiXCR by TCRdb after fastp trimmed the public reads at Q25, and only in-frame beta chains were retained. Every CDR3 protein is listed once, alongside the most common genes and DNA of its rows. These V and J calls are TCRdb output, not the study's own analysis. The sample table holds approximately 270,000 distinct CDR3 sequences, of which just over 14% were seen once. Jointly, the top ten make up about an eighth of the sample.

The V gene is TRBV5-1 and the J gene is TRBJ2-2; TRBD1 agrees with 8 junctional bases. What was sequenced was blood. The sequence derives from a woman between 35 and 50 years old with Graves' hyperthyroidism that later progressed to Graves' ophthalmopathy. The CDR3 region: CASSLALRQGLNTGELFF. The DNA is TGCGCCAGCAGCTTGGCCCTGAGACAGGGGTTGAACACCGGGGAGCTGTTTTTT.